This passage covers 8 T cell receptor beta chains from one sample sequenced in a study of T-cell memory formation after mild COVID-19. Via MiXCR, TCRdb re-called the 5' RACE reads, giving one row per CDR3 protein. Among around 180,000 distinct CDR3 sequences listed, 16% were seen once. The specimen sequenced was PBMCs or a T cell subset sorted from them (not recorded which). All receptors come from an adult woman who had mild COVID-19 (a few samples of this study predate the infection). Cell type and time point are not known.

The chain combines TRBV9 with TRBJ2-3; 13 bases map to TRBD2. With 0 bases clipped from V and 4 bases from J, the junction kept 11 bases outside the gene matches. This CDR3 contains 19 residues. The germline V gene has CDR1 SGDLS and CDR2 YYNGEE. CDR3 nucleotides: TGTGCCAGCAGCGTAGGGGGACTAGCGGGATCGATGTATCCAGATACGCAGTATTTT. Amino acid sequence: CASSVGGLAGSMYPDTQYF. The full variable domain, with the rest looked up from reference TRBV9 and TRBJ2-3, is DSGVTQTPKHLITATGQRVTLRCSPRSGDLSVYWYQQSLDQGLQFLIQYYNGEERAKGNILERFSAQQFPDLHSELNLSSLELGDSALYFCASSVGGLAGSMYPDTQYFGPGTRLTVL.

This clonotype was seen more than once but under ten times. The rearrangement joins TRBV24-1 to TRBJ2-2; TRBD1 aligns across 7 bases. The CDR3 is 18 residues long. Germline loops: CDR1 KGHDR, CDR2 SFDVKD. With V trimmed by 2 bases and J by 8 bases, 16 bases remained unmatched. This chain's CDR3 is CATSDYFRTGHGRGELFF. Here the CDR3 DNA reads TGTGCCACCAGTGATTATTTTCGGACAGGTCACGGTCGGGGGGAGCTGTTTTTT.

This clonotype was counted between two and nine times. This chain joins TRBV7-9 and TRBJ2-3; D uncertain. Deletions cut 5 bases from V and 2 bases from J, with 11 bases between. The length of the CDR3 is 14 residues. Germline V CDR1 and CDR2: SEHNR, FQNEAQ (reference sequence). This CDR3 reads CASSPLSATDTQYF. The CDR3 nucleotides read TGTGCCAGCAGCCCCCTCTCCGCCACAGATACGCAGTATTTT. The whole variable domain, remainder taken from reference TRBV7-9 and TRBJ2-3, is DTGVSQNPRHKITKRGQNVTFRCDPISEHNRLYWYRQTLGQGPEFLTYFQNEAQLEKSRLLSDRFSAERPKGSFSTLEIQRTEQGDSAMYLCASSPLSATDTQYFGPGTRLTVL.

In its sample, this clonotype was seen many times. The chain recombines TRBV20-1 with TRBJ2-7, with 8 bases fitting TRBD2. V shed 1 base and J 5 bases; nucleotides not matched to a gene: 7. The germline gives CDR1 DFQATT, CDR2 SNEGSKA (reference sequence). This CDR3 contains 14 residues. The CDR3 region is CSARAGGPFHEQYF. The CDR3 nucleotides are TGCAGTGCTAGAGCGGGAGGGCCGTTCCACGAGCAGTACTTC.

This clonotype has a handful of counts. CDR3 coding DNA: TGTGCCAGCACATGGACTAGCGGGAGTGTTACCGGGGAGCTGTTTTTT. It yields the protein CASTWTSGSVTGELFF. The chain is built from TRBV27 and TRBJ2-2, with 13 bases fitting TRBD2. From germline, CDR1 is MNHEY and CDR2 SMNVEV (reference sequence). V shed 7 bases and J 5 bases; nucleotides not matched to a gene: 7. The CDR3 runs 16 residues.

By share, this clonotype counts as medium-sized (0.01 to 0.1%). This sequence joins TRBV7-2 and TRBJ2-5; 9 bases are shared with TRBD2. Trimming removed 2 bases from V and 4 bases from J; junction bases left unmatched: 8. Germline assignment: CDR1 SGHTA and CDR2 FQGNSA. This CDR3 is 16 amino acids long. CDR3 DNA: TGTGCCAGCAGCTTATCAAGCGGGAGGTTGGCAGAGACCCAGTACTTC. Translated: CASSLSSGRLAETQYF.

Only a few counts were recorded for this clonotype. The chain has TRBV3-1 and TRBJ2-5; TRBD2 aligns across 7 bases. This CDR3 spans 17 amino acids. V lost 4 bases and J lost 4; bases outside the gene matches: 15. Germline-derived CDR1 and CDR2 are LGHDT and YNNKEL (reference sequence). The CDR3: CASSLSSGAPTRETQYF. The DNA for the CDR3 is TGTGCCAGCAGCCTGTCAAGCGGGGCACCCACGAGAGAGACCCAGTACTTC.

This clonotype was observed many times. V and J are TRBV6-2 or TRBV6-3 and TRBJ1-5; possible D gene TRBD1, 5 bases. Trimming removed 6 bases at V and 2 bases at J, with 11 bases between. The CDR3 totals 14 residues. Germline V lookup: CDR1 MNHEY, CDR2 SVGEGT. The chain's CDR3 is CASRSLQGNQPQHF. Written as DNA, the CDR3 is TGTGCCAGCAGATCACTACAGGGCAATCAGCCCCAGCATTTT.